The entry below describes one T cell receptor beta chain. This specimen belongs to a study of T cell changes during pregnancy in multiple sclerosis. This CDR3 spans 15 amino acids. Germline V lookup: CDR1 SGHTA, CDR2 FQGTGA. V lost 5 bases, J lost 4 bases, and 10 bases stayed unmatched. The method was immunoSEQ multiplex PCR; TCRdb's version includes in-frame clones alone and lacks a portion of them. The sample includes 80,000 to 100,000 clones, around 92% of them seen just once. The sequence was obtained from a female donor in good health, enrolled as a control in a pregnancy study. The source was peripheral blood, collected after pregnancy. This rearrangement joins TRBV7-3 to TRBJ2-5; TRBD1 matches 7 bases. DNA of the CDR3: TGTGCCAGCAGCCCTACGGTAACAGGGGCAGAGACCCAGTACTTC. This encodes CASSPTVTGAETQYF.